The entry below gives a single T cell receptor beta chain sequence along with its context. These data belong to a study of T cell responses to AZD1222 COVID-19 vaccine. On the study more broadly: Pooled together were second doses at about 4 or about 12 weeks.

Profiling relied on immunoSEQ multiplex PCR, and the TCRdb table lists in-frame clones only, not all of them. The data contain 25,000 to 30,000 clones, roughly 78% of them singletons. Deletions cut 6 bases from V and 9 bases from J, with 21 bases between. The CDR3 extends over 15 amino acids. Germline assignment: CDR1 MNHEY and CDR2 SVGAGI. The rearrangement uses TRBV6-5 and TRBJ2-1, with D possibly being TRBD2 (6 bases). The starting material was peripheral blood, obtained on day 0 of AZD1222 vaccination. The source of this sequence is an adult in good health. The CDR3 DNA reads as TGTGCCAGCAGCGGTACTAGCAGACGATGGGGTGAGCAGTTCTTC. Translated: CASSGTSRRWGEQFF.